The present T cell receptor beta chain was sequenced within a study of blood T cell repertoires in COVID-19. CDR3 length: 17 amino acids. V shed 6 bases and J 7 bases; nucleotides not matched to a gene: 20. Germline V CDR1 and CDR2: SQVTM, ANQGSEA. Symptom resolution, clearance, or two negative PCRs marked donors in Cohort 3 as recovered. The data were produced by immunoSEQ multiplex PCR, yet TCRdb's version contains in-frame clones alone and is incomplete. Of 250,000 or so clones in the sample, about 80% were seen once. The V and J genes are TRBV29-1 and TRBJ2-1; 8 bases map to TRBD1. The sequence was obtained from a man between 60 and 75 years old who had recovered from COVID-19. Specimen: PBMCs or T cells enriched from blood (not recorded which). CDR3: CSVAPLGQGTWKNEQFF. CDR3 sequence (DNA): TGCAGCGTGGCCCCCCTTGGACAGGGAACCTGGAAAAATGAGCAGTTCTTC.